This T cell receptor (beta chain) was identified in a study of Graves' ophthalmopathy and Graves' hyperthyroidism. CDR3 length equals 14 residues. Per germline, CDR1 SEHNR and CDR2 FQNEAQ (reference sequence). V shed 1 base and J shed 6 bases, with 12 bases lying between them. Many counts were recorded for this clonotype. Amplifying from RNA transcripts, the study obtained TCR beta CDR3 regions. RT-PCR in the first round used HTBI primers; a second-round multiplex PCR followed. Each CDR3 protein gets one entry after TCRdb re-called the multiplex PCR reads with MiXCR. The profile shows hundreds of thousands of distinct CDR3 sequences, roughly two fifths of them singletons.

The source of this sequence is an adult man with Graves' ophthalmopathy. The V call is TRBV7-9, the J call TRBJ1-2; maybe TRBD1 (5 bases). The sample taken for sequencing was peripheral blood. CDR3 nucleotide sequence: TGTGCCAGCAGCTTAGGTCAGGGTGCACATGGCTACACCTTC. Protein product: CASSLGQGAHGYTF.